The rows below give T cell receptor beta chains drawn from one sample of a study of T cell changes during pregnancy in multiple sclerosis. Sequenced by immunoSEQ multiplex PCR; TCRdb stores in-frame clones only, minus some. The table shows around 48,000 clones, with 85% to 95% occurring only once. The material sequenced was CD4+ T cells from peripheral blood mononuclear cells, taken in the third trimester of pregnancy. The receptor source for this set is a female donor with multiple sclerosis, enrolled in a pregnancy study. Both conserved end residues are part of each CDR3. A D gene is named only where the DNA matches it firmly. Clone size is shown for a subset of rows, as once, few, many or a class of expanded clone.

j_gene,v_gene,abundance,d_gene,CDR3aa,CDR3nt
TRBJ2-7,TRBV11-2,NA,TRBD1,CASSSLAGTGGTRYF,TGTGCCAGCAGCTCACTTGCCGGGACAGGGGGCACCCGGTACTTC
TRBJ2-7,TRBV6-1,NA,NA,CASSGQGNEQYF,TGTGCCAGCAGTGGCCAGGGAAACGAGCAGTACTTC
TRBJ2-1,TRBV4-2,NA,NA,CASSLGQGDHNEQFF,TGTGCCAGCAGCCTAGGGCAGGGTGACCACAATGAGCAGTTCTTC
TRBJ2-7,TRBV5-1,NA,TRBD1,CASSFGQGNNEQYF,TGCGCCAGCAGCTTTGGACAGGGGAATAACGAGCAGTACTTC
TRBJ2-3,TRBV10-3,NA,TRBD2,CAISESGGRLDTQYF,TGTGCCATCAGTGAGTCTGGCGGGAGGTTAGATACGCAGTATTTT
TRBJ1-1,TRBV10-3,NA,TRBD1,CAMTGSTEGAFF,TGTGCCATGACAGGGAGCACTGAGGGAGCTTTCTTT
TRBJ2-1,TRBV27,NA,TRBD2,CASSTWGLAGEAQFF,TGTGCCAGCAGCACCTGGGGACTAGCGGGAGAGGCCCAGTTCTTC
TRBJ2-2,TRBV27,NA,NA,CASSGHRVGIGELFF,TGTGCCAGCAGTGGACACAGGGTAGGGATCGGGGAGCTGTTTTTT
TRBJ2-5,TRBV19,once,TRBD1,CASQQGAGGQETQYF,TGTGCCAGTCAGCAGGGAGCAGGGGGCCAAGAGACCCAGTACTTC
TRBJ2-1,TRBV5-1,NA,NA,CASSTGPAPTAHEQFF,TGCGCCAGCAGTACAGGGCCCGCTCCTACCGCGCATGAGCAGTTCTTC
TRBJ1-3,TRBV4-3,NA,NA,CASSLEGGSGNTIYF,TGCGCCAGCAGCCTCGAAGGGGGCTCTGGAAACACCATATATTTT
TRBJ2-1,TRBV27,NA,TRBD2,CASSFRGNLLGRELDNEQFF,TGTGCCAGCAGTTTCCGGGGGAACCTACTAGGGCGGGAGCTTGACAATGAGCAGTTCTTC
TRBJ1-1,TRBV5-6,NA,NA,CASSLGAGYTEAFF,TGTGCCAGCAGCTTGGGTGCGGGGTACACTGAAGCTTTCTTT
TRBJ1-2,TRBV5-4,NA,TRBD1,CASSLEPGGGGYTF,TGTGCCAGCAGCTTGGAGCCAGGGGGAGGTGGCTACACCTTC
TRBJ2-1,TRBV19,NA,TRBD1,CASSMGTGQGYNEQFF,TGTGCCAGTAGTATGGGGACGGGACAGGGATACAATGAGCAGTTCTTC
TRBJ2-2,TRBV30,NA,TRBD2,CAWSVECWLAGANTGELFF,TGTGCCTGGAGTGTAGAGTGTTGGCTAGCGGGAGCGAACACCGGGGAGCTGTTTTTT
TRBJ1-4,TRBV18,NA,NA,CASSPEAGTNEKLFF,TGTGCCAGCTCACCAGAGGCGGGGACTAATGAAAAACTGTTTTTT
TRBJ1-2,TRBV19,NA,NA,CASKPQGSDSYGYTF,TGTGCCAGTAAGCCCCAGGGGTCGGACTCCTATGGCTACACCTTC
TRBJ1-2,TRBV7-9,once,TRBD1,CASSLAAGTANYGYTF,TGTGCCAGCAGCTTAGCCGCCGGGACAGCAAACTATGGCTACACCTTC
TRBJ1-1,TRBV7-9,NA,NA,CASSPRTNTEAFF,TGTGCCAGCAGCCCGAGGACTAACACTGAAGCTTTCTTT
TRBJ2-1,TRBV6-5,NA,TRBD1,CASNPSGTADNEQFF,TGTGCCAGCAACCCTTCCGGGACAGCCGACAATGAGCAGTTCTTC
TRBJ2-7,TRBV5-1,NA,NA,CASSRTGSYEQYF,TGCGCCAGCAGCCGTACAGGGTCCTACGAGCAGTACTTC
TRBJ2-7,TRBV6-6,NA,NA,CASSYLGLSYEQYF,TGTGCCAGCAGTTACCTGGGCCTCTCCTACGAGCAGTACTTC
TRBJ2-1,TRBV5-6,NA,NA,CASSLDPSTHNEQFF,TGTGCCAGCAGCTTGGACCCTAGTACCCACAATGAGCAGTTCTTC
TRBJ2-1,TRBV5-6,NA,TRBD2,CASSHTSGRYNEQFF,TGTGCCAGCAGCCATACTAGCGGGAGGTACAATGAGCAGTTCTTC
TRBJ1-2,TRBV28,NA,NA,CASSLINSGQRRYGYTF,TGTGCCAGCAGTCTGATTAATTCCGGACAGCGCCGCTATGGCTACACCTTC
TRBJ1-1,TRBV19,NA,NA,CASSRSPGGNTEAFF,TGTGCCAGTAGTCGAAGTCCGGGGGGGAACACTGAAGCTTTCTTT
TRBJ2-7,TRBV6-5,NA,TRBD2,CASSYWSSGGYEQYF,TGTGCCAGCAGTTACTGGTCTAGCGGGGGCTACGAGCAGTACTTC
TRBJ2-7,TRBV5-4,NA,NA,CASSSPNPYEQYF,TGTGCCAGCAGCTCCCCTAACCCCTACGAGCAGTACTTC
TRBJ1-2,TRBV5-8,NA,TRBD1,CASRDPGQAYGYTF,TGTGCCAGCAGGGATCCGGGACAGGCTTATGGCTACACCTTC
TRBJ1-5,TRBV28,NA,NA,CASTPGTYKDQPQHF,TGTGCCAGCACCCCCGGGACTTACAAAGATCAGCCCCAGCATTTT
TRBJ1-4,TRBV2,NA,NA,CASNDRGPTNEKLFF,TGTGCCAGCAACGACCGTGGGCCAACTAATGAAAAACTGTTTTTT
TRBJ2-1,TRBV7-9,NA,TRBD2,CASSLVGRSGRSSYNEQFF,TGTGCCAGCAGCTTAGTAGGGAGGAGCGGGAGGAGCTCCTACAATGAGCAGTTCTTC
TRBJ2-7,TRBV13,NA,NA,CASSLAPGYEQYF,TGTGCCAGCAGCTTAGCCCCAGGCTACGAGCAGTACTTC
TRBJ1-3,TRBV28,NA,TRBD1,CASSWDRSSGNTIYF,TGTGCCAGCAGTTGGGACAGATCCTCTGGAAACACCATATATTTT
TRBJ1-2,TRBV27,NA,TRBD1,CASSLRQGVGYGYTF,TGTGCCAGCAGTTTAAGACAGGGGGTGGGCTATGGCTACACCTTC
TRBJ2-4,TRBV2,NA,TRBD1,CASSADRARGIQYF,TGTGCCAGCAGCGCGGACAGGGCTAGGGGGATTCAGTACTTC
TRBJ2-2,TRBV29-1,NA,NA,CSVDGGYQTGELFF,TGCAGCGTTGATGGGGGGTATCAGACCGGGGAGCTGTTTTTT
TRBJ1-2,TRBV27,NA,TRBD1,CASRDRGRQGYGYTF,TGTGCCAGCAGGGACAGGGGGAGGCAGGGCTATGGCTACACCTTC
TRBJ2-1,TRBV4-2,NA,NA,CASSPRLLGVYNEQFF,TGTGCCAGCAGCCCCCGACTCCTCGGGGTCTACAATGAGCAGTTCTTC
TRBJ2-5,TRBV5-6,NA,TRBD1,CASSRTGLQETQYF,TGTGCCAGCAGCCGGACAGGGCTCCAAGAGACCCAGTACTTC
TRBJ2-7,TRBV7-6,NA,TRBD2,CASSSGSGRTYEQYF,TGTGCCAGCAGCTCGGGAAGCGGGAGAACCTACGAGCAGTACTTC
TRBJ2-1,TRBV5-1,NA,NA,CASSTRLGSYNEQFF,TGCGCCAGCAGCACCCGACTAGGTTCCTACAATGAGCAGTTCTTC
TRBJ2-2,TRBV4-2,NA,TRBD2,CASSQDLAGVVFGELFF,TGTGCCAGCAGCCAAGACCTAGCGGGAGTCGTATTCGGGGAGCTGTTTTTT
TRBJ2-1,TRBV7-6,NA,TRBD2,CASSLVGTSGGEQFF,TGTGCCAGCAGCTTAGTTGGGACTAGCGGTGGGGAGCAGTTCTTC
TRBJ2-4,TRBV5-4,NA,NA,CASSLHSGGNIQYF,TGTGCCAGCAGCTTGCATTCGGGGGGCAACATTCAGTACTTC
TRBJ2-7,TRBV7-6,NA,TRBD1,CASSSSWTGGAGDYEQYF,TGTGCCAGCAGCTCCTCGTGGACAGGGGGCGCCGGGGACTACGAGCAGTACTTC
TRBJ1-2,TRBV11-1,once,TRBD1,CASSRDSYGYTF,TGTGCCAGCAGCCGGGACAGCTATGGCTACACCTTC
TRBJ1-4,TRBV5-4,NA,NA,CASSLDRVNEKLFF,TGTGCCAGCAGCTTGGACAGGGTCAATGAAAAACTGTTTTTT